This TCR beta chain originates from a study of blood T cell repertoires in COVID-19. The CDR3 spans 13 residues. V lost 6 bases and J lost 7, with 10 bases in between. Germline V CDR1 and CDR2: MNHEY, SVGEGT. Generated by immunoSEQ multiplex PCR, the TCRdb table keeps only in-frame clones and is missing some. The data show fewer than 150,000 clones, about four fifths seen once. The gene calls are TRBV6-2 or TRBV6-3 and TRBJ1-6; maybe TRBD1 (5 bases). Sequencing was performed on peripheral blood. The TCR originated in a human donor in a cohort sampled during active COVID-19. The CDR3 is CASSSTENSPLHF. The DNA of the CDR3 is TGTGCCAGCAGCTCGACAGAGAATTCACCCCTCCACTTT.